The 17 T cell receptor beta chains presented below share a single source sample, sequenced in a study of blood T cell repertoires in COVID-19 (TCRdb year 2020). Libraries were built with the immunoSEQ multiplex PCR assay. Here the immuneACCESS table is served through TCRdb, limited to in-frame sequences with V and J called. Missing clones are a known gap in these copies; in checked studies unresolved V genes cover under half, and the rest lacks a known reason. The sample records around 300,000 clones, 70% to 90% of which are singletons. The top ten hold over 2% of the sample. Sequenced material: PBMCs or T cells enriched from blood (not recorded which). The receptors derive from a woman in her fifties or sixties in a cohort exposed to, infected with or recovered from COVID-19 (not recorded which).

The CDR3 loop is CASRRQVSGNTIYF. Written as DNA, the CDR3 is TGTGCCAGTAGACGACAGGTTTCTGGAAACACCATATATTTT. The chain joins TRBV19 to TRBJ1-3; tentatively, D is TRBD1 (6 bases). Germline CDR1 and CDR2: LNHDA and SQIVND (reference sequence). The CDR3 is 14 amino acids. V shed 6 bases and J shed 1 base, with 10 bases lying between them. Together with reference TRBV19 and TRBJ1-3, the CDR3 gives the full variable domain: DGGITQSPKYLFRKEGQNVTLSCEQNLNHDAMYWYRQDPGQGLRLIYYSQIVNDFQKGDIAEGYSVSREKKESFPLTVTSAQKNPTAFYLCASRRQVSGNTIYFGEGSWLTVV.

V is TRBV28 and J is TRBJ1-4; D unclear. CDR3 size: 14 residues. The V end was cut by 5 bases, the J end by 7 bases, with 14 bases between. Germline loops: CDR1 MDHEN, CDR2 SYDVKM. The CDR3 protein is CASSRNGMGEKLFF. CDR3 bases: TGTGCCAGCAGTAGAAACGGGATGGGTGAAAAACTGTTTTTT.

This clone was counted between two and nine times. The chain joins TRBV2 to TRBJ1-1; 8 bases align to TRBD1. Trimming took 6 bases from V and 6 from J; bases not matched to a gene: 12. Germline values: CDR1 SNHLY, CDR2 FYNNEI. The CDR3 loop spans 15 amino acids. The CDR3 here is CASRAQGAGRAEAFF. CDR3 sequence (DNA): TGTGCCAGCAGGGCGCAGGGGGCAGGTCGCGCTGAAGCTTTCTTT.

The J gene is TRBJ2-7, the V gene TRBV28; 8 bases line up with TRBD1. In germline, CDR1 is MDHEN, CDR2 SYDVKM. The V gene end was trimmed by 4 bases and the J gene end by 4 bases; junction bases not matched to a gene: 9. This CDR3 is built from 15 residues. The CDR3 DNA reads TGTGCCAGCAGTTATGGGACAGGTGAAGATTACGAGCAGTACTTC. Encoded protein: CASSYGTGEDYEQYF.

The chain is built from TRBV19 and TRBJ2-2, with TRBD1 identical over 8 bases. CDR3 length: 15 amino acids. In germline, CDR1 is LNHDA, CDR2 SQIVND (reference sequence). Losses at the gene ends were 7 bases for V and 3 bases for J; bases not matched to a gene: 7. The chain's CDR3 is CASTYMDRDTGELFF. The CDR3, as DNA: TGTGCCAGTACGTACATGGACAGGGACACCGGGGAGCTGTTTTTT.

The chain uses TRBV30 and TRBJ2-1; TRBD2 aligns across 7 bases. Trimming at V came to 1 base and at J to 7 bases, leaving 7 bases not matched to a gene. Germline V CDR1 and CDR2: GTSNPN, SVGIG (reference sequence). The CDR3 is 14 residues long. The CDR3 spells CAWSGGGGRNEQFF. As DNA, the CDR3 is TGTGCCTGGAGTGGGGGGGGAGGGAGGAATGAGCAGTTCTTC.

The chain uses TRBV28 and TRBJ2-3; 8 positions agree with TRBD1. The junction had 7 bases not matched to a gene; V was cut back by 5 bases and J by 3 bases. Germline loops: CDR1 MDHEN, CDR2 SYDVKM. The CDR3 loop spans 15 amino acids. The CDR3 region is CASSPGTGLTDTQYF. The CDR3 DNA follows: TGTGCCAGCAGTCCAGGGACAGGCTTAACAGATACGCAGTATTTT. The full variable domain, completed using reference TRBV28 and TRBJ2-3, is DVKVTQSSRYLVKRTGEKVFLECVQDMDHENMFWYRQDPGLGLRLIYFSYDVKMKEKGDIPEGYSVSREKKERFSLILESASTNQTSMYLCASSPGTGLTDTQYFGPGTRLTVL.

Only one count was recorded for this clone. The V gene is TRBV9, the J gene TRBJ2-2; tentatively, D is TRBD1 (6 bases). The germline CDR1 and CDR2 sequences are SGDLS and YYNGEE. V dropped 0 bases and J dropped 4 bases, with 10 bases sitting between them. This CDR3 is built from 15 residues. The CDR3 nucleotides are TGTGCCAGCAGCGTAGGCCTCAGGGGCACCGGGGAGCTGTTTTTT. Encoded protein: CASSVGLRGTGELFF.

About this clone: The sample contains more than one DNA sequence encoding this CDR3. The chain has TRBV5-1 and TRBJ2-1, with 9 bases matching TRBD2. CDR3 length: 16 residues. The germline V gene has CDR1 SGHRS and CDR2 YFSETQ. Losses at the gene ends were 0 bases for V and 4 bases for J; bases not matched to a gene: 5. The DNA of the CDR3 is TGCGCCAGCAGCTTGGTGGCTAGCGGGACTTACAATGAGCAGTTCTTC. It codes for CASSLVASGTYNEQFF.

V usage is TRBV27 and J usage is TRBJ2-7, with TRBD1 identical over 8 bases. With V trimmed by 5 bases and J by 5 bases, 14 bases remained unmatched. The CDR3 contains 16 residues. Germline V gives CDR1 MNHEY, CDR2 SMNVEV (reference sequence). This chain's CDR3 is CASSRRQGILLHEQYF. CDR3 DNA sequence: TGTGCCAGCAGTCGTAGACAGGGGATTCTCCTCCACGAGCAGTACTTC.

The CDR3: CASRAEGLVPGELFF. The DNA of the CDR3 is TGTGCCAGCAGGGCTGAGGGCCTAGTTCCAGGGGAGCTGTTTTTT. The chain is built from TRBV27 and TRBJ2-2, with D possibly matching TRBD2 (5 bases). V gave up 6 bases and J gave up 8 bases, with 19 bases separating them. The germline V gene has CDR1 MNHEY and CDR2 SMNVEV (reference sequence). This CDR3 comprises 15 residues.

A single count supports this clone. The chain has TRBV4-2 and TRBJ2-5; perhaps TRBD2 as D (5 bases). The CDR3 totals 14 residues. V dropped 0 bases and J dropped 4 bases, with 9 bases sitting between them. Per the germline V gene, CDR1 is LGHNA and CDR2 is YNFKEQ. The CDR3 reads CASSQDRGLETQYF. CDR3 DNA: TGTGCCAGCAGCCAAGATAGAGGGTTAGAGACCCAGTACTTC.

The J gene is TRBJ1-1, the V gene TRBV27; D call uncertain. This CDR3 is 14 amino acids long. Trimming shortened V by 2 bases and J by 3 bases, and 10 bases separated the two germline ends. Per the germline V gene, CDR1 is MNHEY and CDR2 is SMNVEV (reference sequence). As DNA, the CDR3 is TGTGCCAGCAGTTTAGGGAGGTCCGACACTGAAGCTTTCTTT. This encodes CASSLGRSDTEAFF.

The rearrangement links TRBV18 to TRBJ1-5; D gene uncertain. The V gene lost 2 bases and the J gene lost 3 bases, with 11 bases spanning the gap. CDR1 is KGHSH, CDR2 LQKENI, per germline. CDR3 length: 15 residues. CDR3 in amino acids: CASSPEGSYNQPQHF. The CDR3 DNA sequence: TGTGCCAGCTCACCAGAGGGCAGCTACAATCAGCCCCAGCATTTT.

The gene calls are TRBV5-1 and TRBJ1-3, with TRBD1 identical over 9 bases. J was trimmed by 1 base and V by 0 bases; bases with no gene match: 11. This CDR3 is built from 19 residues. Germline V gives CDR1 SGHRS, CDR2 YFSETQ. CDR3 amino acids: CASSLAYRDRDISGNTIYF. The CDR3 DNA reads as TGCGCCAGCAGCTTGGCCTATCGGGACAGGGACATATCTGGAAACACCATATATTTT.

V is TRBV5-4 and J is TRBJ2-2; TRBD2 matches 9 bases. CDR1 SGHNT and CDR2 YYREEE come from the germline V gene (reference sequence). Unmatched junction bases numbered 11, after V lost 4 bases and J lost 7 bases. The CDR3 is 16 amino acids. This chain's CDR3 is CASSPRVAGEVGELFF. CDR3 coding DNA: TGTGCCAGCAGCCCCCGGGTAGCGGGAGAAGTCGGGGAGCTGTTTTTT.

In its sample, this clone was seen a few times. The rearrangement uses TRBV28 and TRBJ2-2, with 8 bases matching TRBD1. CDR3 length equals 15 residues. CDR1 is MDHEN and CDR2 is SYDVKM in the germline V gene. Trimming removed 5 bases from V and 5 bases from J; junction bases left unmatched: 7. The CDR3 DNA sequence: TGTGCCAGCAGTAGGCAGGGGGCGCGAACCGGGGAGCTGTTTTTT. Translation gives CASSRQGARTGELFF.